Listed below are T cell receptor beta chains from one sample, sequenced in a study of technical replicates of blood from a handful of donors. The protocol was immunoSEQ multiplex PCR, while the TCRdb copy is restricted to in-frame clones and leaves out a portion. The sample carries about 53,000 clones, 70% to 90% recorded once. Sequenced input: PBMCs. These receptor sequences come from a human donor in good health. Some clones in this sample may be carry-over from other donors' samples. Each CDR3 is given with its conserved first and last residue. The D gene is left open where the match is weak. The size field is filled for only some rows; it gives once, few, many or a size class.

CDR3aa: CASSPHKNTEAFF
CDR3nt: TGTGCCAGCTCACCCCACAAGAACACTGAAGCTTTCTTT
j_gene: TRBJ1-1
v_gene: TRBV18
abundance: .
d_gene: .

CDR3aa: CASSLFGQGADGYTF
CDR3nt: TGTGCCAGCAGCTTATTTGGACAGGGGGCTGATGGCTACACCTTC
j_gene: TRBJ1-2
v_gene: TRBV7-9
abundance: .
d_gene: TRBD1

CDR3aa: CASRETSVWTEAFF
CDR3nt: TGTGCCAGCCGGGAAACATCGGTTTGGACTGAAGCTTTCTTT
j_gene: TRBJ1-1
v_gene: TRBV6-6
abundance: .
d_gene: .

CDR3aa: CASSMYRYYNSPLHF
CDR3nt: TGTGCCAGCAGCATGTACAGATACTATAATTCACCCCTCCACTTT
j_gene: TRBJ1-6
v_gene: TRBV7-9
abundance: medium-sized
d_gene: .

CDR3aa: CASSLAGQGNTEAFF
CDR3nt: TGTGCCAGCAGCTTAGCTGGACAGGGGAACACTGAAGCTTTCTTT
j_gene: TRBJ1-1
v_gene: TRBV7-6
abundance: .
d_gene: TRBD1

CDR3aa: CASSSRGVNTEAFF
CDR3nt: TGCGCCAGCAGCTCCAGGGGGGTAAACACTGAAGCTTTCTTT
j_gene: TRBJ1-1
v_gene: TRBV5-1
abundance: .
d_gene: TRBD1

CDR3aa: CASSSYPGVAYEQYF
CDR3nt: TGTGCCAGCAGCTCTTATCCGGGAGTGGCCTACGAGCAGTACTTC
j_gene: TRBJ2-7
v_gene: TRBV7-2
abundance: .
d_gene: .

CDR3aa: CASSDGQINTGELFF
CDR3nt: TGTGCCAGCAGCGATGGACAGATAAACACCGGGGAGCTGTTTTTT
j_gene: TRBJ2-2
v_gene: TRBV7-2
abundance: .
d_gene: .

CDR3aa: CASSSTSTYEQYF
CDR3nt: TGCGCCAGCAGCTCAACTAGTACCTACGAGCAGTACTTC
j_gene: TRBJ2-7
v_gene: TRBV5-1
abundance: .
d_gene: .

CDR3aa: CASSYFGRPSYNEQFF
CDR3nt: TGTGCCAGCAGTTACTTCGGGAGGCCCTCCTACAATGAGCAGTTCTTC
j_gene: TRBJ2-1
v_gene: TRBV6-5
abundance: once
d_gene: TRBD2

CDR3aa: CASSRERTLGQFF
CDR3nt: TGTGCCAGCAGCCGGGAAAGGACTCTAGGGCAGTTCTTC
j_gene: TRBJ2-1
v_gene: TRBV7-8
abundance: .
d_gene: .

CDR3aa: CASREIVSGGYTF
CDR3nt: TGTGCCAGCAGGGAAATTGTATCAGGGGGCTACACCTTC
j_gene: TRBJ1-2
v_gene: TRBV6-1
abundance: .
d_gene: .

CDR3aa: CASSQETSGGEQYF
CDR3nt: TGTGCCAGCAGCCAAGAGACTAGCGGGGGCGAGCAGTACTTC
j_gene: TRBJ2-7
v_gene: TRBV4-2
abundance: .
d_gene: TRBD2

CDR3aa: CASRSLLSYEQYF
CDR3nt: TGTGCCAGTAGGAGTTTACTCTCCTACGAGCAGTACTTC
j_gene: TRBJ2-7
v_gene: TRBV19
abundance: .
d_gene: .

CDR3aa: CASSFGALGGWVSYEQYF
CDR3nt: TGTGCCAGCAGCTTCGGGGCACTGGGGGGATGGGTTTCCTACGAGCAGTACTTC
j_gene: TRBJ2-7
v_gene: TRBV7-9
abundance: .
d_gene: .

CDR3aa: CASSLDGRGYGYTF
CDR3nt: TGCGCCAGCAGCTTGGACGGCAGGGGGTATGGCTACACCTTC
j_gene: TRBJ1-2
v_gene: TRBV5-1
abundance: .
d_gene: TRBD1

CDR3aa: CASRTGLAGYEQYF
CDR3nt: TGCGCCAGCAGAACGGGACTAGCGGGATACGAGCAGTACTTC
j_gene: TRBJ2-7
v_gene: TRBV5-1
abundance: .
d_gene: TRBD2

CDR3aa: CASSLEVNRYEQYF
CDR3nt: TGTGCCAGCAGCTTGGAAGTTAATCGGTACGAGCAGTACTTC
j_gene: TRBJ2-7
v_gene: TRBV5-5
abundance: .
d_gene: .

CDR3aa: CAISQDTGNTGELFF
CDR3nt: TGTGCCATCAGTCAGGACACTGGAAACACCGGGGAGCTGTTTTTT
j_gene: TRBJ2-2
v_gene: TRBV10-3
abundance: .
d_gene: .

CDR3aa: CAGGQGNYGYTF
CDR3nt: TGTGCCGGCGGACAGGGGAACTATGGCTACACCTTC
j_gene: TRBJ1-2
v_gene: TRBV28
abundance: .
d_gene: TRBD1